One and the same sample provided the 25 T cell receptor beta chains below, sequenced in a study of early T cells in non-severe SARS-CoV-2 infection. TCRdb re-called the 5' RACE reads with MiXCR, one entry per CDR3 protein. Of roughly 35,000 distinct CDR3 sequences listed, 5% to 6.5% were seen once; the top ten hold roughly 26%. The sequenced material came from whole blood. All receptors derive from an adult who was a healthcare worker with PCR-confirmed SARS-CoV-2 infection or an uninfected control (not recorded which).

This clonotype has more than one count but fewer than ten. The rearrangement links TRBV12-3 or TRBV12-4 to TRBJ2-2, with D maybe TRBD1 (5 bases). The germline V and J ends were trimmed by 4 bases and 2 bases, with 8 bases remaining between them. The CDR3 length is 14 residues. In DNA, the CDR3 is TGTGCCAGCAGTTCAGGGTTCAACACCGGGGAGCTGTTTTTT. Translating it yields CASSSGFNTGELFF.

The V call is TRBV5-1, the J call TRBJ1-2; 8 positions match TRBD1. The CDR3 runs 13 residues. Germline V gene lookup returns CDR1 SGHRS and CDR2 YFSETQ. V lost 2 bases, J lost 8 bases, and 5 bases stayed unmatched. CDR3 nucleotide sequence: TGCGCCAGCAGCTTCGGACAGGGTTTCGGCTACACCTTC. Its translation is CASSFGQGFGYTF.

This clonotype was recorded many times. The genes are TRBV9 and TRBJ1-4; TRBD1 aligns across 9 bases. CDR3 length equals 16 residues. V lost 3 bases, J lost 3 bases, and 6 bases stayed unmatched. Germline lookup yields CDR1 SGDLS and CDR2 YYNGEE. CDR3 region: CASSAGQGLPNEKLFF. DNA for the CDR3: TGTGCCAGCAGCGCCGGACAGGGGTTACCTAATGAAAAACTGTTTTTT.

This clonotype has a count of ten or more. The chain carries TRBV7-2 and TRBJ2-7, with 13 bases matching TRBD2. Per the germline V gene, CDR1 is SGHTA and CDR2 is FQGNSA. V lost 3 bases to trimming and J lost 7 bases; unmatched junction nucleotides: 3. The CDR3 extends over 14 amino acids. CDR3 loop: CASSFLGLAGEQYF. In DNA, the CDR3 is TGTGCCAGCAGCTTCCTGGGACTAGCGGGAGAGCAGTACTTC.

This clonotype was seen more than once but under ten times. V is TRBV7-9 and J is TRBJ2-6, with TRBD1 as a possible D gene (5 bases). Germline CDR1 and CDR2: SEHNR and FQNEAQ (reference sequence). The CDR3 extends over 15 amino acids. Deletions cut 4 bases from V and 0 bases from J, with 7 bases between. CDR3: CASSSTGSGANVLTF. The DNA for the CDR3 is TGTGCCAGCAGCTCTACAGGCTCTGGGGCCAACGTCCTGACTTTC.

Notes on this clonotype: The junction differs from germline at one of its ends, possibly a read error. The chain uses TRBV30 and TRBJ2-4; no definite D call. CDR3 length equals 15 residues. In germline, CDR1 is GTSNPN, CDR2 SVGIG (reference sequence). The CDR3 spells CAWSVGSSLQNIQYF. CDR3 sequence (DNA): TGTGCCTGGAGTGTCGGCAGCAGCCTCCAAAACATACAGTACTTC.

This clonotype was detected many times. The chain has TRBV28 and TRBJ2-6, with a weak D call TRBD1 (6 bases). V was pared by 2 bases and J by 4 bases, with 15 bases between. There are 17 residues in the CDR3. In germline, CDR1 is MDHEN, CDR2 SYDVKM. CDR3 coding DNA: TGTGCCAGCAGTTTAGTTAGTTGGGGGACAGGGGCCAACGTCCTGACTTTC. Protein sequence: CASSLVSWGTGANVLTF.

This clonotype was recorded many times. The genes are TRBV15 and TRBJ2-3; the D gene could be TRBD1 or TRBD2 (5 bases each). Germline lookup yields CDR1 LNHNV and CDR2 YYDKDF (reference sequence). There are 16 residues in the CDR3. V gave up 0 bases and J gave up 4 bases, with 14 bases separating them. The CDR3 region is CATSRDRAGSADTQYF. The CDR3 bases are TGTGCCACCAGCAGAGATCGGGCAGGGAGCGCAGATACGCAGTATTTT.

There are a few counts of this clonotype. The chain joins TRBV12-3 or TRBV12-4 to TRBJ2-5; D may be TRBD1 (6 bases). CDR3 length: 14 residues. V lost 6 bases, J lost 2 bases, and 13 bases lay in between. Here the CDR3 reads CASSWGHRQETQYF. The CDR3 DNA reads TGTGCCAGCAGCTGGGGACACAGGCAAGAGACCCAGTACTTC.

The chain has TRBV7-2 and TRBJ2-7; D is uncertain. The CDR3 runs to 14 residues. Trimming stripped 1 base from V and 2 bases from J, with 9 bases between. Germline CDR1 is SGHTA and CDR2 is FQGNSA. In DNA, the CDR3 is TGTGCCAGCAGCTTAGGCGGCAGTGCCTACGAGCAGTACTTC. Its protein is CASSLGGSAYEQYF.

This clonotype came up many times. The chain uses TRBV7-2 and TRBJ2-7, with 12 nucleotides matching TRBD1. The ends lost 0 bases at V and 5 bases at J; junction bases unmatched: 5. Per germline, CDR1 SGHTA and CDR2 FQGNSA. There are 16 residues in the CDR3. CDR3 coding DNA: TGTGCCAGCAGCTTAGCGGGGGACAGGGGGCTTCACGAGCAGTACTTC. Its protein is CASSLAGDRGLHEQYF.

This clonotype showed up many times. CDR3 DNA sequence: TGTGCCAGCAGTTTACTTCCGGGACAGGGGAGCACTGAAGCTTTCTTT. Protein product: CASSLLPGQGSTEAFF. The rearrangement links TRBV7-8 to TRBJ1-1; TRBD1 matches 10 bases. The CDR3 consists of 16 residues. V was pared by 6 bases and J by 4 bases, with 11 bases of the junction left unmatched. Germline lookup yields CDR1 SGHVS and CDR2 FQNEAQ.

The J gene is TRBJ2-2, the V gene TRBV7-2; D is unresolved. The CDR3 spans 16 residues. The germline CDR1 and CDR2 sequences are SGHTA and FQGNSA. V was shortened by 1 base and J by 2 bases, with 11 bases between the two germline ends. The CDR3 DNA is TGTGCCAGCAGCTTAGGGGGTGGAGAAAACACCGGGGAGCTGTTTTTT. Protein product: CASSLGGGENTGELFF. Full variable domain (missing parts from reference TRBV7-2 and TRBJ2-2): GAGVSQSPSNKVTEKGKDVELRCDPISGHTALYWYRQSLGQGLEFLIYFQGNSAPDKSGLPSDRFSAERTGGSVSTLTIQRTQQEDSAVYLCASSLGGGENTGELFFGEGSRLTVL.

The J gene is TRBJ1-4, the V gene TRBV7-9, with 7 bases fitting TRBD1. From germline, CDR1 is SEHNR and CDR2 FQNEAQ (reference sequence). The length of the CDR3 is 14 residues. The V segment lost 5 bases and the J segment 6 bases; nucleotides outside the gene matches: 6. The CDR3 DNA is TGTGCCAGCAGCCTAGGGGGCATAGATGAAAAACTGTTTTTT. Encoded protein: CASSLGGIDEKLFF.

This clonotype was found many times. This chain connects TRBV5-1 to TRBJ2-1; tentatively, D is TRBD2 (5 bases). V gave up 0 bases and J gave up 9 bases, with 19 bases separating them. Per the germline V gene, CDR1 is SGHRS and CDR2 is YFSETQ. The CDR3 contains 16 residues. The CDR3 sequence: CASSLVGRARSGEQFF. The CDR3 DNA follows: TGCGCCAGCAGCTTGGTAGGTCGTGCCCGGAGCGGTGAGCAGTTCTTC.

The sample holds many counts of this clonotype. The CDR3 nucleotides are TGTGCCAGCAGTCACAGGGCCGAAAACATTCAGTACTTC. Encoded protein: CASSHRAENIQYF. V usage is TRBV12-3 or TRBV12-4 and J usage is TRBJ2-4; a weak D match, TRBD1 (6 bases). The V gene lost 5 bases and the J gene lost 5 bases, with 10 bases spanning the gap. This CDR3 spans 13 amino acids.

This clonotype was seen more than once but under ten times. The V gene is TRBV30, the J gene TRBJ1-1; TRBD1 matches 7 bases. Trimming removed 1 base from V and 10 bases from J; junction bases left unmatched: 6. Germline V CDR1 and CDR2: GTSNPN, SVGIG (reference sequence). The CDR3 is 12 amino acids. In DNA, the CDR3 is TGTGCCTGGAGTGAATACAGGGGCAGAGCTTTCTTT. It codes for CAWSEYRGRAFF.

V usage is TRBV6-2 or TRBV6-3 and J usage is TRBJ2-3; D remains ambiguous. Deletions cut 6 bases from V and 4 bases from J, with 14 bases between. The V gene's germline CDR1 is MNHEY and CDR2 SVGEGT. The CDR3 is 14 amino acids. The CDR3 DNA follows: TGTGCCAGCAGACGCCTGGATAGGGCAGATACGCAGTATTTT. Protein sequence: CASRRLDRADTQYF.

There are a few counts of this clonotype. The chain links TRBV2 to TRBJ2-1; the match to TRBD2 covers 13 bases. J was trimmed by 9 bases and V by 4 bases; bases with no gene match: 6. Germline V gives CDR1 SNHLY, CDR2 FYNNEI. CDR3 length: 15 amino acids. CDR3 sequence reads: CASSATSGGAGEQFF. CDR3 DNA: TGTGCCAGCAGTGCCACTAGCGGGGGGGCCGGTGAGCAGTTCTTC.

The chain uses TRBV7-9 and TRBJ1-4; D gene ambiguous. The CDR3 covers 15 residues. The ends were cut back, 5 bases at V and 6 bases at J, with 16 bases in the middle. The V gene's germline CDR1 is SEHNR and CDR2 FQNEAQ (reference sequence). This chain's CDR3 is CASSLVEGAHEKLFF. The CDR3 DNA sequence: TGTGCCAGCAGCCTGGTCGAAGGAGCGCATGAAAAACTGTTTTTT. The complete variable domain, with remaining parts taken from reference TRBV7-9 and TRBJ1-4, reads DTGVSQNPRHKITKRGQNVTFRCDPISEHNRLYWYRQTLGQGPEFLTYFQNEAQLEKSRLLSDRFSAERPKGSFSTLEIQRTEQGDSAMYLCASSLVEGAHEKLFFGSGTQLSVL.

This clonotype has a count of ten or more. J is TRBJ2-1 and V is TRBV24-1; tentatively, D is TRBD1 or TRBD2 (6 bases each). V was pared by 2 bases and J by 7 bases, with 17 bases between. Germline CDR1 and CDR2: KGHDR and SFDVKD. The CDR3 extends over 16 amino acids. The CDR3 here is CATSDSSGGGMNEQFF. The CDR3 DNA reads as TGTGCCACCAGTGATTCATCCGGGGGCGGGATGAATGAGCAGTTCTTC.

Turning to this clonotype: It may be a read error: a sequence one base away is much more abundant. The CDR3 carries no conserved terminal phenylalanine or tryptophan, so it likely arises from a read error. This sequence joins TRBV27 and TRBJ1-6, with TRBD1 matching over 7 bases. From germline, CDR1 is MNHEY and CDR2 SMNVEV (reference sequence). The CDR3 has 15 amino acids. V dropped 3 bases and J dropped 7; count of bases not matched to a gene: 6. CDR3 nucleotide sequence: TGTGCCAGCAGTTTTTATTTGGGACAGAATTCACCCCTCCACCTT. Protein product: CASSFYLGQNSPLHL.

At least ten counts were recorded for this clonotype. The gene calls are TRBV7-9 and TRBJ1-6, with D unresolved. Trimming took 2 bases from V and 13 from J, leaving 27 bases between them. This CDR3 spans 18 amino acids. Looked up from germline, CDR1 is SEHNR and CDR2 is FQNEAQ (reference sequence). CDR3 region: CASSLSGTPTAERVPLHF. CDR3 nucleotide sequence: TGTGCCAGCAGCTTATCTGGCACCCCGACGGCGGAAAGAGTCCCCCTCCACTTT.

This clonotype appeared many times. This rearrangement joins TRBV7-3 to TRBJ2-5; 8 nucleotides align to TRBD1. The CDR3 is 15 residues long. CDR1 SGHTA and CDR2 FQGTGA come from the germline V gene. Trimming took 5 bases from V and 5 from J; bases not matched to a gene: 10. The CDR3: CASSENQGAGETQYF. The CDR3 coding sequence is TGTGCCAGCAGCGAAAACCAGGGGGCAGGGGAGACCCAGTACTTC.

About this clonotype itself: A much larger clone lies a single base off, so this may be a read error. The chain joins TRBV7-7 to TRBJ2-7; 9 bases agree with TRBD1. Germline assignment: CDR1 SSHAT and CDR2 FNYEAQ (reference sequence). The CDR3 has 13 residues. The CDR3 coding sequence is TGTGTTAGCAGCCAGGACAGGGGATCCGAGCAGTACTTC. This gives the protein CVSSQDRGSEQYF.